These 22 T cell receptor beta chains share one sample of origin, sequenced in a study of cytomegalovirus exposure and HLA in healthy donors. With 60 Vbeta and 13 Jbeta primers, the PCR was carried out. Clones were read by immunoSEQ multiplex PCR, and TCRdb kept only the in-frame ones, dropping some. The sample contains under 200,000 clones, around four fifths of which appear only once. Sequencing used PBMCs. The receptor set was obtained from a man aged 30-40 years in good health and CMV-seronegative.

The chain couples TRBV6-5 to TRBJ1-2; 8 bases are a match to TRBD1. This CDR3 has 15 residues. Trimming cost V 0 bases and J 6 bases; bases outside gene matches: 6. Germline assignment: CDR1 MNHEY and CDR2 SVGAGI. CDR3 amino acids: CASSYSGRGLDGYTF. The CDR3 DNA follows: TGTGCCAGCAGTTACTCGGGCAGGGGGCTAGATGGCTACACCTTC.

The V call is TRBV5-1, the J call TRBJ2-3; 8 bases match TRBD2. The CDR3 runs 15 residues. Trimming cost V 0 bases and J 1 base; bases outside gene matches: 1. The germline gives CDR1 SGHRS, CDR2 YFSETQ. CDR3 loop: CASSLVRGGTDTQYF. The DNA of the CDR3 is TGCGCCAGCAGCTTGGTGCGGGGGGGCACAGATACGCAGTATTTT.

This chain links TRBV28 with TRBJ1-2, with a possible D match to TRBD1 (5 bases). The ends were cut back, 10 bases at V and 5 bases at J, with 17 bases in the middle. The CDR3 runs to 13 residues. CDR1 and CDR2 from the germline V gene are MDHEN and SYDVKM. This CDR3 is CATDGAGNYGYTF. Here the CDR3 DNA reads TGTGCCACCGATGGGGCCGGTAATTATGGCTACACCTTC.

The chain employs TRBV7-6 and TRBJ2-7; TRBD2 aligns across 10 bases. The CDR3 spans 16 residues. Germline-derived CDR1 and CDR2 are SGHVS and FNYEAQ. Trimming cost V 0 bases and J 7 bases; bases outside gene matches: 9. In nucleotides, the CDR3 is TGTGCCAGCAGCTTAGCGAGGTCTAGCGGGAGCATTGAGCAGTACTTC. Translating it yields CASSLARSSGSIEQYF.

The V and J genes are TRBV5-4 and TRBJ2-3, with 12 positions matching TRBD2. The CDR3 loop spans 17 amino acids. V trimming: 2 bases; J trimming: 2 bases; junction bases outside the gene matches: 6. Germline-derived CDR1 and CDR2 are SGHNT and YYREEE (reference sequence). The CDR3 protein is CASSLGLAGSHTDTQYF. CDR3 in DNA: TGTGCCAGCAGCTTAGGACTAGCGGGGTCGCACACAGATACGCAGTATTTT.

V and J are TRBV4-1 and TRBJ2-5; 7 nucleotides align to TRBD2. In germline, CDR1 is MGHRA, CDR2 YSYEKL. V shed 1 base and J 2 bases; nucleotides not matched to a gene: 7. The length of the CDR3 is 16 residues. The CDR3 sequence: CASSQAGGFGQETQYF. The CDR3, as DNA: TGCGCCAGCAGCCAAGCCGGGGGGTTCGGTCAAGAGACCCAGTACTTC.

This chain joins TRBV7-9 and TRBJ1-5; D may be TRBD1 (6 bases). Germline V lookup: CDR1 SEHNR, CDR2 FQNEAQ (reference sequence). This CDR3 is 15 amino acids long. V shed 1 base and J shed 1 base, with 8 bases lying between them. CDR3 nucleotide sequence: TGTGCCAGCAGCTTAGGGCAGGGGAGCAATCAGCCCCAGCATTTT. It is translated as CASSLGQGSNQPQHF.

As to this clone: An end of the junction does not agree with germline; a read error may underlie this. V usage is TRBV7-9 and J usage is TRBJ2-7; 9 nucleotides line up with TRBD2. CDR1 SEHNR and CDR2 FQNEAQ come from the germline V gene (reference sequence). The CDR3 length is 16 residues. CDR3 coding DNA: TGTTCCAGCAGCCCCAGCGGGAGGCAAACCTCCTACGAGCAGTACTTC. Translating gives CSSSPSGRQTSYEQYF.

The rearrangement joins TRBV2 to TRBJ2-5, with a weak D call TRBD1 (5 bases). Per the germline V gene, CDR1 is SNHLY and CDR2 is FYNNEI. Trimming took off 1 base at V and 13 bases at J, with 13 bases between the two ends. CDR3 size: 12 residues. For the CDR3, the DNA is TGTGCCAGCAGTGAAGGAGACAGCCCGGGGTACTTC. This codes for CASSEGDSPGYF.

This clone was counted a single time. The chain recombines TRBV7-8 with TRBJ1-5, with a tentative D call TRBD1 (5 bases). The CDR3 has 14 residues. Trimming took 5 bases from V and 4 from J, leaving 12 bases between them. CDR1 SGHVS and CDR2 FQNEAQ come from the germline V gene. For the CDR3, the DNA is TGTGCCAGCAGCACCGCTGACAGAAATCAGCCCCAGCATTTT. Its translation: CASSTADRNQPQHF.

For this clone: Relative to the germline gene, one junction end is altered; a read error may explain this. The chain employs TRBV30 and TRBJ2-7; TRBD2 agrees at 9 bases. CDR3 length: 14 amino acids. Germline CDR1 reads GTSNPN; CDR2 reads SVGIG (reference sequence). The CDR3 protein is CAWKVGTSTGERYF. In DNA, the CDR3 is TGTGCCTGGAAGGTCGGGACTAGCACGGGCGAGCGGTACTTC. Full variable domain (rest looked up from reference TRBV30 and TRBJ2-7): SQTIHQWPATLVQPVGSPLSLECTVEGTSNPNLYWYRQAAGRGLQLLFYSVGIGQISSEVPQNLSASRPQDRQFILSSKKLLLSDSGFYLCAWKVGTSTGERYFGPGTRLTVT.

The chain recombines TRBV5-1 with TRBJ2-3; 9 positions agree with TRBD2. The CDR3 sequence is 15 residues long. CDR1 is SGHRS and CDR2 is YFSETQ in the germline V gene. V shed 4 bases and J 4 bases; nucleotides not matched to a gene: 7. The CDR3 loop reads CASSPPRGGSDTQYF. CDR3 bases: TGCGCCAGCAGCCCCCCGCGGGGGGGATCAGATACGCAGTATTTT.

This CDR3 is CASSLSEFGYTEAFF. DNA of the CDR3: TGTGCCAGCAGTTTATCTGAGTTCGGTTACACTGAAGCTTTCTTT. The rearrangement uses TRBV27 and TRBJ1-1; D unclear. The CDR3 loop spans 15 amino acids. Germline CDR1 reads MNHEY; CDR2 reads SMNVEV (reference sequence). V shed 0 bases and J shed 3 bases, with 11 bases lying between them.

This rearrangement joins TRBV10-1 to TRBJ2-3; D is unresolved. With 3 bases removed from V and 0 bases from J, the gap between germline ends came to 7 bases. Germline assignment: CDR1 WNHNN and CDR2 SYGVQD (reference sequence). The CDR3 is 14 amino acids. The CDR3 spells CASSDVRSTDTQYF. The CDR3 nucleotides read TGCGCCAGCAGTGATGTACGGAGCACAGATACGCAGTATTTT.

The V call is TRBV2, the J call TRBJ2-2, with TRBD2 matching over 9 bases. With V trimmed by 4 bases and J by 6 bases, 21 bases remained unmatched. CDR3 length: 20 amino acids. The V gene's germline CDR1 is SNHLY and CDR2 FYNNEI. CDR3 nucleotide sequence: TGTGCCAGCAGTGTTCAGGGACAAGACCTAGCGGGATGGATCCCCGGGGAGCTGTTTTTT. This codes for CASSVQGQDLAGWIPGELFF.

In nucleotides, the CDR3 is TGTGCCAGTAGTCTTGCGGGAAAAGAGACCCAGTACTTC. Its translation is CASSLAGKETQYF. V and J are TRBV19 and TRBJ2-5; possibly TRBD2 for D (6 bases). Germline loops: CDR1 LNHDA, CDR2 SQIVND (reference sequence). This CDR3 spans 13 amino acids. V shed 5 bases and J shed 3 bases, with 10 bases lying between them.

In its sample, this clone was seen once. The chain links TRBV4-1 to TRBJ1-2, with TRBD1 as a possible D gene (6 bases). V dropped 1 base and J dropped 0 bases, with 9 bases sitting between them. This CDR3 has 15 amino acids. Germline CDR1 MGHRA, CDR2 YSYEKL. CDR3 DNA: TGCGCCAGCAGCCAAGGGACAGTAGCTAACTATGGCTACACCTTC. The encoded protein is CASSQGTVANYGYTF.

This chain connects TRBV27 to TRBJ2-7, with D maybe TRBD2 (7 bases). The CDR3 sequence is 13 residues long. With 6 bases removed from V and 3 bases from J, the gap between germline ends came to 12 bases. From germline, CDR1 is MNHEY and CDR2 SMNVEV (reference sequence). Written as DNA, the CDR3 is TGTGCCAGCAGACCAGGGGAGGGCTACGAGCAGTACTTC. It yields the protein CASRPGEGYEQYF.

This clone was counted between two and nine times. The J gene is TRBJ2-5, the V gene TRBV4-3; D possibly corresponds to TRBD2 (6 bases). The CDR3 is 15 amino acids. Per germline, CDR1 LGHNA and CDR2 YSLEER. V shed 0 bases and J shed 9 bases, with 17 bases lying between them. CDR3 sequence reads: CASSQDTGTRDSQYF. CDR3 coding DNA: TGCGCCAGCAGCCAAGATACGGGCACCAGGGACTCCCAGTACTTC.

This sequence joins TRBV6-6 and TRBJ2-7; no firm D call. The CDR3 consists of 13 residues. Germline CDR1 MNHNY, CDR2 SVGAGI (reference sequence). Trimming stripped 8 bases from V and 2 bases from J, with 13 bases between. CDR3 protein: CASSPRGTYEQYF. CDR3 nucleotides: TGTGCCAGCTCCCCCCGCGGAACCTACGAGCAGTACTTC.

About this clone: Other DNA sequences within the sample encode an identical CDR3. The CDR3 loop reads CASSLGSSQETQYF. The CDR3 DNA is TGTGCCAGCAGCTTAGGTTCTAGTCAAGAGACCCAGTACTTC. The chain uses TRBV7-2 and TRBJ2-5; D call uncertain. This CDR3 has 14 residues. Germline V CDR1 and CDR2: SGHTA, FQGNSA. Trimming removed 1 base at V and 2 bases at J, with 8 bases between.

The chain couples TRBV30 to TRBJ1-1, with TRBD1 as a possible D gene (5 bases). This CDR3 spans 13 amino acids. Trimming cost V 5 bases and J 3 bases, with 13 bases left between them. The germline V gene encodes CDR1 GTSNPN and CDR2 SVGIG (reference sequence). The CDR3 spells CAWGAARDTEAFF. CDR3 in DNA: TGTGCCTGGGGGGCCGCCCGGGACACTGAAGCTTTCTTT.